The T cell receptor (beta chain) described here comes from a study of tumor-infiltrating lymphocytes in primary liver carcinoma. Overall study context: Per sample, productive TCRbeta reads numbered roughly 3.5 to 7.13 million, similar across tissue types.

CDR3 length: 15 residues. Germline CDR1 SGHVS, CDR2 FQNEAQ. It was from about 19-30 mg of unsorted bulk tissue that RNA and DNA were co-extracted. Histology found more than 80% viable tumor cells per sample. This clonotype was seen just once. The junction does not match germline at one end; this may be a read error. From 500 ng of total RNA, TCR beta-specific cDNA was reverse-transcribed using a constant-region primer. For TCR beta, libraries were produced by three nested multiplex PCR rounds using slightly modified ARM-PCR. Amplification in the first two PCR rounds was performed using TRBV1-TRBV30 forward primers and a C-beta reverse primer for 10 cycles each. TCRdb reprocessed the multiplex PCR reads via MiXCR and lists one record per CDR3 protein. In the table there are some 30,000 distinct CDR3 sequences, 60% to 80% of which are singletons.

The sequenced material came from liver tumor tissue from sampling region 3. Indicated subset: tumor region T3, left-lateral pole. This TCR came from a woman in her thirties with primary liver carcinoma and hepatitis B virus infection. This chain links TRBV7-8 with TRBJ2-5; D may match TRBD1 or TRBD2 (5 bases each). CDR3 residues: CGSNLEGTDRETQYF. CDR3 sequence (DNA): TGTGGCAGCAACTTAGAAGGGACCGATAGGGAGACCCAGTACTTC.